The sequence of this T cell receptor (beta chain) was determined in a study of technical replicates of blood from a few donors. Trimming cost V 3 bases and J 6 bases; bases outside gene matches: 3. The CDR3 extends over 13 amino acids. Germline lookup yields CDR1 SGDLS and CDR2 YYNGEE. Libraries were prepared by immunoSEQ multiplex PCR; TCRdb keeps only in-frame clonotypes and omits some of them. The sample holds about 70,000 clones, over 95% seen once. The sequenced material came from T cells isolated from PBMCs. The chain links TRBV9 to TRBJ2-7, with TRBD1 matching 10 bases. This clonotype was sampled from a human donor in good health. CDR3 DNA sequence: TGTGCCAGCAGCGAGGGACAGGGGACCGAGCAGTACTTC. Translating gives CASSEGQGTEQYF.